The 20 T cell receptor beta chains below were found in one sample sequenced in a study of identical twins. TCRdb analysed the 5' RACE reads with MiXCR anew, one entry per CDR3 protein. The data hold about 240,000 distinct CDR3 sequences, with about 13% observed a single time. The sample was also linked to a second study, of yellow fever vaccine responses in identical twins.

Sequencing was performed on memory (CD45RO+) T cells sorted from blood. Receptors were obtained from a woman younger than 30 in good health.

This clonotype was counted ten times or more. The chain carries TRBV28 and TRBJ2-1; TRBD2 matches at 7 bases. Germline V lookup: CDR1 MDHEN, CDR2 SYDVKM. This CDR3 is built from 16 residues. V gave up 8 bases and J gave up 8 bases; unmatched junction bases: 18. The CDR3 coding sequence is TGTGCCAGCGCTAACACGAGAGGGACTAAGGAAGATGAGCAGTTCTTC. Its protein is CASANTRGTKEDEQFF.

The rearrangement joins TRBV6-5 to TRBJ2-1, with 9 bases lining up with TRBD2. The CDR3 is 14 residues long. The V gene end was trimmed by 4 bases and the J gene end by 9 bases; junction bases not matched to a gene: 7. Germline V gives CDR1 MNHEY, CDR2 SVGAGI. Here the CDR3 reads CASSSLAGGGEQFF. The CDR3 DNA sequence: TGTGCCAGCAGTTCACTAGCGGGTGGGGGTGAGCAGTTCTTC.

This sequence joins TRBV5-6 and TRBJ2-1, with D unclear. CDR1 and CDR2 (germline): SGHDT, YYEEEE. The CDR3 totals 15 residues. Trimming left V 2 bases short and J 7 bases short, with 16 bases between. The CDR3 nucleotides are TGTGCCAGCAGCTTCGGAAGTTATAGGATGAATGAGCAGTTCTTC. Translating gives CASSFGSYRMNEQFF. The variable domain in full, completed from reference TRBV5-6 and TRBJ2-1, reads DAGVTQSPTHLIKTRGQQVTLRCSPKSGHDTVSWYQQALGQGPQFIFQYYEEEERQRGNFPDRFSGHQFPNYSSELNVNALLLGDSALYLCASSFGSYRMNEQFFGPGTRLTVL.

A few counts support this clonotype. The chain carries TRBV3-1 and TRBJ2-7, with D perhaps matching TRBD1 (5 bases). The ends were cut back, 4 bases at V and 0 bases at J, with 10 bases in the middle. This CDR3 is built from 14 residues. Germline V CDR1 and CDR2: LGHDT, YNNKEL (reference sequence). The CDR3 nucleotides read TGTGCCAGCAGCCCTCAGGGCCACTCCTACGAGCAGTACTTC. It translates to CASSPQGHSYEQYF.

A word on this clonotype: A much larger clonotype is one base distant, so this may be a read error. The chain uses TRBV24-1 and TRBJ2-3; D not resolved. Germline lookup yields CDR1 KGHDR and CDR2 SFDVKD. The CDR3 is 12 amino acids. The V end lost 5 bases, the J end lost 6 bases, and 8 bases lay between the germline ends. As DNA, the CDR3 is TGTGCCACCAGTGTTTATGGGGATACGCAGTATTTT. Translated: CATSVYGDTQYF.

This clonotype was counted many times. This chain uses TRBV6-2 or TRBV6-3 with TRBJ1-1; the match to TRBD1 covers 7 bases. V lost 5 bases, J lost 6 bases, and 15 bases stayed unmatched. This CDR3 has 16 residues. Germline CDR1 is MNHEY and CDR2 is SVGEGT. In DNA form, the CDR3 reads TGTGCCAGCAGTCACACAGGGGTTGTATTGGCCGCTGAAGCTTTCTTT. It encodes CASSHTGVVLAAEAFF.

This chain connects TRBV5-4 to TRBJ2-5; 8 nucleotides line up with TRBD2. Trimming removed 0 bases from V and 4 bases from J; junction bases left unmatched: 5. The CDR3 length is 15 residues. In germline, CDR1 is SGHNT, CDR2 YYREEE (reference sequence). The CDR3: CASSLELREVETQYF. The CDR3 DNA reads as TGTGCCAGCAGCTTGGAGTTGCGGGAGGTAGAGACCCAGTACTTC.

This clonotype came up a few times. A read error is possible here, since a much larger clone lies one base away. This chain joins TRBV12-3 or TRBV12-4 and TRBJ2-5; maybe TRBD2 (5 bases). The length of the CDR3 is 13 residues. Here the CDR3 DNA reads TGTTCTCCCCCAAGGGAGTTAGGAGAGACCCAGTACTTC. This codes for CSPPRELGETQYF.

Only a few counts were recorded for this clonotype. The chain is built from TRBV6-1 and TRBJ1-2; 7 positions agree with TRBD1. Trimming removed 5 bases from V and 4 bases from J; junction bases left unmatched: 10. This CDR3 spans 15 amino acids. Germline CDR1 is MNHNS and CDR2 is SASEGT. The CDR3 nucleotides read TGTGCCAGCAGTCCGTCCCGGGACAGTCTCTATGGCTACACCTTC. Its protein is CASSPSRDSLYGYTF.

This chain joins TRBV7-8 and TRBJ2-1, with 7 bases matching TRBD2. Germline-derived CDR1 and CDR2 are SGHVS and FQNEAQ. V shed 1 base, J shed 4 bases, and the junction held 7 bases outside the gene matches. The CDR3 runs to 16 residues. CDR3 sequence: CASSLGLVGGYNEQFF. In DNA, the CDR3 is TGTGCCAGCAGCTTAGGGCTAGTGGGGGGGTACAATGAGCAGTTCTTC.

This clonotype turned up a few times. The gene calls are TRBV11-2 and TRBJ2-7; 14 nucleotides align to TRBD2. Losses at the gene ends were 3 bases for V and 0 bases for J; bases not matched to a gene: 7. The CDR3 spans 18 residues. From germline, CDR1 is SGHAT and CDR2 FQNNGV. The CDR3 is CASSFGLAGGTPSYEQYF. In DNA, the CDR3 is TGTGCCAGCAGCTTCGGACTAGCGGGAGGAACACCCTCCTACGAGCAGTACTTC.

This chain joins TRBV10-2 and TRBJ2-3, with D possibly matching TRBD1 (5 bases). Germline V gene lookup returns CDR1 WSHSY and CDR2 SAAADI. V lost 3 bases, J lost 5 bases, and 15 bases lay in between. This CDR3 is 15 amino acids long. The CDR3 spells CASSDKARGLDTQYF. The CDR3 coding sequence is TGCGCCAGCAGTGATAAGGCTAGGGGCCTAGATACGCAGTATTTT.

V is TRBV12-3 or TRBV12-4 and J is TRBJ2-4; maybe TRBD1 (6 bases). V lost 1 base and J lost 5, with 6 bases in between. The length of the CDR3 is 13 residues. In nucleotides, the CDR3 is TGTGCCAGCAGTTTAGGGGGGCAAAACATTCAGTACTTC. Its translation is CASSLGGQNIQYF.

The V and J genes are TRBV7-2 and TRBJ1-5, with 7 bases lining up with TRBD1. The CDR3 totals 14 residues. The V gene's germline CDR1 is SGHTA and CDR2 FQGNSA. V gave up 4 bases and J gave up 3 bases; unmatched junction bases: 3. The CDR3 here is CASSWTGNNQPQHF. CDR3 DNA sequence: TGTGCCAGCAGCTGGACAGGCAACAATCAGCCCCAGCATTTT.

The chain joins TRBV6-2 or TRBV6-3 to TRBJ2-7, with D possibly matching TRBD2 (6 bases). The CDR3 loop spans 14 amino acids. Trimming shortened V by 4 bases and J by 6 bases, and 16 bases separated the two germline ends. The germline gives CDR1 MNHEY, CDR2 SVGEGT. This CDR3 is CASSSASVVAEQYF. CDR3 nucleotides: TGTGCCAGCAGTTCCGCTAGCGTTGTTGCCGAGCAGTACTTC.

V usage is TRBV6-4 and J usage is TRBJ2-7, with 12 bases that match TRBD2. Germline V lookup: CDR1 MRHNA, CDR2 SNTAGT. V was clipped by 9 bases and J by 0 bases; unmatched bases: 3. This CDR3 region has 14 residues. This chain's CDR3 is CARGLAGDSYEQYF. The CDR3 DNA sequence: TGTGCCAGGGGACTAGCGGGTGACTCCTACGAGCAGTACTTC.

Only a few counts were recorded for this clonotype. CDR3 in DNA: TGTGCCAGCACCCCGGGAGGCAAATCGGGGGAGACCCAGTACTTC. Its translation is CASTPGGKSGETQYF. V usage is TRBV2 and J usage is TRBJ2-5, with 7 nucleotides matching TRBD2. The CDR3 is 15 amino acids. With 7 bases clipped from V and 5 bases from J, the junction kept 13 bases outside the gene matches. Per germline, CDR1 SNHLY and CDR2 FYNNEI.

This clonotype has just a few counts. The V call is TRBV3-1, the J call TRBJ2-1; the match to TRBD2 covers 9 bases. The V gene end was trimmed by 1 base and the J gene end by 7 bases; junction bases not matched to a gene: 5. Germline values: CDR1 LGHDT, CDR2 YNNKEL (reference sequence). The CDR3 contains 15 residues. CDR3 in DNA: TGTGCCAGCAGCCAAGCTAGCGGGGTGGGGAATGAGCAGTTCTTC. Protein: CASSQASGVGNEQFF.

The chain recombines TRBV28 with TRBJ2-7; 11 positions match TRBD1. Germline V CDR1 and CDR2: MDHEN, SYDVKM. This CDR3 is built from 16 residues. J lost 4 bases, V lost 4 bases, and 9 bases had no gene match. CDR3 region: CASSYQVGQGGYEQYF. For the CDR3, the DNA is TGTGCCAGCAGTTATCAAGTGGGACAGGGGGGTTACGAGCAGTACTTC.

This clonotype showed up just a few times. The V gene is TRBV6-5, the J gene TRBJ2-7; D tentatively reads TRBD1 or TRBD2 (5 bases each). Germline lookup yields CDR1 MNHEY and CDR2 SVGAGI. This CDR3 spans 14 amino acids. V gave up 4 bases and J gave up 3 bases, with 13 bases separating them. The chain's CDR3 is CASSWDPRVYEQYF. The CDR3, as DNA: TGTGCCAGCAGTTGGGACCCTAGGGTCTACGAGCAGTACTTC.